Here is one T cell receptor (beta chain) with its context. The antigen is not known. Clones were read by immunoSEQ multiplex PCR, and TCRdb kept only the in-frame ones, dropping some. Of approximately 76,000 clones detected, almost 85% appear once; the ten largest clones hold approximately 0.57%. V dropped 1 base and J dropped 4 bases, with 14 bases sitting between them. Germline CDR1 LGHNA, CDR2 YNFKEQ. This CDR3 comprises 17 residues. The data stem from a study of OX40 agonist ivuxolimab in advanced cancers. About the study: Patients in dose escalation had liver, melanoma, kidney or head and neck cancers.

The study's findings and limits: There was clonal expansion of CD4+ and CD8+ blood T cells by week 6 at 0.1 to 3.0 mg/kg. Researchers did not determine the expanded peripheral T cells' antigen specificity.

Sample: CD4+ or CD8+ T cells sorted from blood, taken in a trial of the OX40 agonist ivuxolimab. The TCR originated in an adult with an advanced solid tumor such as melanoma, head and neck, liver or kidney cancer. The rearrangement uses TRBV4-2 and TRBJ2-6; D is ambiguous. In DNA form, the CDR3 reads TGTGCCAGCAGCCAAGTGGGCCCCTTGTCCGGGGCCAACGTCCTGACTTTC. This sequence encodes CASSQVGPLSGANVLTF.